The 20 T cell receptor beta chains in this list originate from one sample, sequenced in a study of CD8+CD57+ T cells in acquired aplastic anemia. Patients who underwent sequencing had shown CD8+CD57+ cell expansion by flow cytometry. TCR beta VDJ and CDR3 profiles were obtained from a genomic DNA template. MiXCR, run by TCRdb on the reads, gives a single entry per CDR3 protein. The table has just over 450,000 distinct CDR3 sequences, approximately 32% seen once. What was sequenced was sorted CD4+, CD8+, or CD8+CD57+ T cells (not recorded which) from PBMCs. These receptors all stem from a human donor with aplastic anemia.

This clonotype was counted many times. V usage is TRBV11-2 and J usage is TRBJ1-2; 7 bases are a match to TRBD1. The CDR3 consists of 16 residues. V lost 1 base and J lost 0; bases outside the gene matches: 5. The germline gives CDR1 SGHAT, CDR2 FQNNGV. The CDR3 sequence is CASSLGGTATNYGYTF. CDR3 nucleotides: TGTGCCAGCAGCTTAGGAGGGACAGCTACTAACTATGGCTACACCTTC.

There are many counts of this clonotype. The chain couples TRBV7-9 to TRBJ2-5; no clear D. Germline CDR1 and CDR2: SEHNR and FQNEAQ (reference sequence). This CDR3 region has 12 residues. Deletions cut 3 bases from V and 3 bases from J, with 5 bases between. CDR3 coding DNA: TGTGCCAGCAGCTTGGAGAAAGAGACCCAGTACTTC. Translation: CASSLEKETQYF.

This clonotype was seen more than once but under ten times. The rearrangement joins TRBV27 to TRBJ2-3, with a tentative D call TRBD1 (5 bases). Germline V gene lookup returns CDR1 MNHEY and CDR2 SMNVEV (reference sequence). V lost 3 bases and J lost 3, with 7 bases in between. The CDR3 has 13 amino acids. The CDR3 region is CASSFTGTDTQYF. The CDR3 nucleotides read TGTGCCAGCAGTTTTACAGGTACAGATACGCAGTATTTT.

The table lists this clonotype with a few counts. V gene TRBV7-9 combines with J gene TRBJ1-4; 7 nucleotides line up with TRBD1. This CDR3 contains 12 residues. V trimming: 5 bases; J trimming: 8 bases; junction bases outside the gene matches: 2. CDR1 is SEHNR and CDR2 is FQNEAQ in the germline V gene (reference sequence). CDR3 amino acids: CASSTGQEKLFF. The CDR3 coding sequence is TGTGCCAGCAGCACGGGACAGGAAAAACTGTTTTTT.

This clonotype occurred a few times. This chain uses TRBV6-1 with TRBJ2-3; TRBD2 might be the D (5 bases). This CDR3 is 14 amino acids long. Germline lookup yields CDR1 MNHNS and CDR2 SASEGT. Trimming shortened V by 5 bases and J by 6 bases, and 15 bases separated the two germline ends. CDR3 in DNA: TGTGCCAGCAGTCCCGGACTCAACACGGATACGCAGTATTTT. Translation gives CASSPGLNTDTQYF.

This clonotype was found many times. J is TRBJ2-1 and V is TRBV25-1; 8 positions match TRBD1. The length of the CDR3 is 14 residues. The V and J ends lost 6 bases and 0 bases, in that order; junction bases with no gene match: 1. CDR1 is MGHDK, CDR2 SYGVNS, per germline. CDR3 amino acids: CASRGTGSYNEQFF. As DNA, the CDR3 is TGTGCCAGCAGGGGGACAGGCTCCTACAATGAGCAGTTCTTC.

This clonotype was seen repeatedly, ten times or more. The V and J genes are TRBV10-3 and TRBJ2-5; 7 bases are a match to TRBD2. After removal of 8 bases from V and 0 bases from J, the junction contained 9 bases not matched to a gene. This CDR3 region has 15 residues. Germline CDR1 ENHRY, CDR2 SYGVKD. The CDR3 spells CAIAPSGGNQETQYF. The CDR3 DNA sequence: TGTGCCATCGCACCCTCGGGGGGTAACCAAGAGACCCAGTACTTC.

The rearrangement uses TRBV29-1 and TRBJ2-5; D gene ambiguous. Germline assignment: CDR1 SQVTM and CDR2 ANQGSEA. The germline V and J ends were trimmed by 1 base and 6 bases, with 15 bases remaining between them. This CDR3 spans 14 amino acids. The chain's CDR3 is CSVEVQEGRQTQYF. The CDR3, as DNA: TGCAGCGTTGAAGTCCAGGAAGGGCGACAGACCCAGTACTTC.

The chain has TRBV7-2 and TRBJ1-3; D remains unclear. With 4 bases removed from V and 0 bases from J, the gap between germline ends came to 10 bases. Germline CDR1 and CDR2: SGHTA and FQGNSA. This CDR3 contains 15 residues. The CDR3 loop is CASSSPGPSGNTIYF. Here the CDR3 DNA reads TGTGCCAGCAGCTCCCCCGGCCCCTCTGGAAACACCATATATTTT. Full variable domain (outside the CDR3, taken from reference TRBV7-2 and TRBJ1-3): GAGVSQSPSNKVTEKGKDVELRCDPISGHTALYWYRQSLGQGLEFLIYFQGNSAPDKSGLPSDRFSAERTGGSVSTLTIQRTQQEDSAVYLCASSSPGPSGNTIYFGEGSWLTVV.

This clonotype was detected only a few times. CDR3 loop: CASSYTLGDYGYTF. CDR3 coding DNA: TGTGCCAGCAGTTACACCCTGGGTGACTATGGCTACACCTTC. The gene calls are TRBV6-5 and TRBJ1-2, with D uncertain. The CDR3 length is 14 residues. V shed 2 bases and J shed 3 bases, with 10 bases lying between them. Germline CDR1 MNHEY, CDR2 SVGAGI.

This clonotype was observed a few times. J is TRBJ2-1 and V is TRBV2; tentative D call: TRBD1 (5 bases). Germline V lookup: CDR1 SNHLY, CDR2 FYNNEI. The CDR3 contains 16 residues. Deletions cut 6 bases from V and 4 bases from J, with 19 bases between. The CDR3 spells CASRDTWVNEYNEQFF. CDR3 in DNA: TGTGCCAGCAGGGACACCTGGGTAAACGAATACAATGAGCAGTTCTTC.

The rearrangement joins TRBV14 to TRBJ1-1; tentative D call: TRBD1 (5 bases). Trimming stripped 4 bases from V and 4 bases from J, with 19 bases between. Germline loops: CDR1 SGHDN, CDR2 FVKESK. The CDR3 runs to 16 residues. The CDR3 DNA reads as TGTGCCAGCAGCCTAGGCCATCGGGGGTACAGCACTGAAGCTTTCTTT. Its translation: CASSLGHRGYSTEAFF.

Comment on this clonotype: A much more abundant neighbour one base away suggests this may be a read error. This chain connects TRBV19 to TRBJ1-1; maybe TRBD1 (5 bases). The CDR3 consists of 12 residues. CDR1 is LNHDA and CDR2 is SQIVND in the germline V gene (reference sequence). This CDR3 reads CASSDSHTGAFF. CDR3 DNA sequence: TGTGCCAGTAGTGACAGCCACACTGGAGCTTTCTTT.

Concerning this clonotype itself: This could be a read error, since a much larger clone is one nucleotide away. V is TRBV2 and J is TRBJ2-5; the match to TRBD2 covers 12 bases. With V trimmed by 8 bases and J by 2 bases, 6 bases remained unmatched. Germline lookup yields CDR1 SNHLY and CDR2 FYNNEI. The CDR3 length is 15 residues. CDR3 nucleotide sequence: TGTGCCAGCGGGCTCGGGACTAGCGGGCAAGAGACCCAGTACTTC. Its protein product is CASGLGTSGQETQYF.

The chain recombines TRBV7-9 with TRBJ2-7, with 7 positions matching TRBD1. The CDR3 length is 14 residues. Germline V lookup: CDR1 SEHNR, CDR2 FQNEAQ (reference sequence). CDR3 coding DNA: TGTACGGAGAAGATGAACGGGACAGACTACGAGCAGTACTTC. The encoded protein is CTEKMNGTDYEQYF.

The table lists this clonotype with a few counts. The chain carries TRBV30 and TRBJ2-7; the D gene is possibly TRBD2 (5 bases). Germline V gene data show CDR1 as GTSNPN and CDR2 as SVGIG (reference sequence). This CDR3 contains 11 residues. V was shortened by 3 bases and J by 6 bases, with 9 bases between the two germline ends. CDR3 protein: CAWSTRLEQYF. The DNA for the CDR3 is TGTGCCTGGAGCACTAGACTCGAGCAGTACTTC.

About this clonotype: A much larger clone differs from this one at a single base, so this may be a read error. This sequence joins TRBV19 and TRBJ1-1; a weak D match, TRBD1 (5 bases). Germline V gene lookup returns CDR1 LNHDA and CDR2 SQIVND (reference sequence). The CDR3 is 14 residues long. CDR3 coding DNA: TGTGCCAGTAGTATAACAGGAGTGAACACTGGAGCTTTCTTT. Amino acid sequence: CASSITGVNTGAFF.

At least ten counts were recorded for this clonotype. The CDR3 is CASSQGSYEQYF. Here the CDR3 DNA reads TGCGCCAGCAGTCAGGGCTCCTACGAGCAGTACTTC. This chain uses TRBV10-2 with TRBJ2-7; a possible D gene is TRBD1 (5 bases). This CDR3 contains 12 residues. Germline CDR1 is WSHSY and CDR2 is SAAADI. Trimming stripped 5 bases from V and 0 bases from J, with 5 bases between.

The chain recombines TRBV3-1 with TRBJ1-1, with D maybe TRBD1 (6 bases). V was trimmed by 0 bases and J by 10 bases, leaving 12 bases between them. CDR1 LGHDT and CDR2 YNNKEL come from the germline V gene (reference sequence). The CDR3 length is 13 residues. DNA of the CDR3: TGTGCCAGCAGCCAAGATGCGGGGGCGGGAGCTTTCTTT. Translated, it gives CASSQDAGAGAFF.

Many counts were recorded for this clonotype. The chain links TRBV7-2 to TRBJ2-7, with 8 nucleotides matching TRBD2. Germline CDR1 reads SGHTA; CDR2 reads FQGNSA. The ends lost 5 bases at V and 2 bases at J; junction bases unmatched: 8. This CDR3 contains 15 residues. The CDR3 loop is CASSPYPAGAYEQYF. The CDR3 DNA sequence: TGTGCCAGCAGCCCTTATCCAGCGGGGGCCTACGAGCAGTACTTC.